This T cell receptor (beta chain) originates from a study of T cells in women clearing cervical HPV infection. Background on the study: Case blood was drawn when the lesion was first found; control blood after infection became undetectable.

This CDR3 contains 10 residues. Looked up from germline, CDR1 is SNHLY and CDR2 is FYNNEI. V was cut by 8 bases and J by 6 bases, with 8 bases left in between. Using immunoSEQ multiplex PCR, the repertoire was profiled, and TCRdb retains in-frame clones only, with some absent. This specimen shows 44,000 or so clones; the ten leading clones hold approximately 1%. Dot-blot hybridization genotyped cervical HPV amplified with MY09/MY11 PCR. Points on this clone: The read gets to within 3 residues of the CDR3 end, and the germline J gene fills in the rest.

Input material: blood buffy coat. The TCR comes from a woman aged 18-70 years with a cervical HPV16 infection that either progressed to CIN3+ or cleared (not recorded which). The chain carries TRBV2 and TRBJ2-7, with D unclear. The CDR3 bases that were read are TGTGCCAGCCGCAGGAGCGAG. The encoded protein is CASRRSE. The full CDR3 reads CASRRSEQYF.